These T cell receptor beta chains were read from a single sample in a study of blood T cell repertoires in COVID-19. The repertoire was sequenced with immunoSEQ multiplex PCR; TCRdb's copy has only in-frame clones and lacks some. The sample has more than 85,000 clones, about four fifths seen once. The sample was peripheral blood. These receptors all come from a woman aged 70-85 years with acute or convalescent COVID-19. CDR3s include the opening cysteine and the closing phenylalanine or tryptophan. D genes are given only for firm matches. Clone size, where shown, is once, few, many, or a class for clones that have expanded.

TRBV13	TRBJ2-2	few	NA	TGTGCCAGCAGCTCGGGACTCAACGGGGAGCTGTTTTTT	CASSSGLNGELFF
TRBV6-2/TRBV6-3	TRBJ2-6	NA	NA	TGTGCCAGCAGTTACTTAAACAGACGGGGCTCTGGGGCCAACGTCCTGACTTTC	CASSYLNRRGSGANVLTF
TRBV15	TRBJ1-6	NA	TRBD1	TGTGCCACCAGCACGGGACAGGATAATTCACCCCTCCACTTT	CATSTGQDNSPLHF
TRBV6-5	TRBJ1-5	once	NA	TGTGCCAGCAGTCCCAGGGGTGGCAATCAGCCCCAGCATTTT	CASSPRGGNQPQHF
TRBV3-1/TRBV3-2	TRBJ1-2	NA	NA	TGTGCCAGCAGCCAAGAACGCAGTCGCTCAGGCTACACCTTC	CASSQERSRSGYTF
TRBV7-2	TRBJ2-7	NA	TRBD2	TGTGCCAGCAGCTGGCTAGCGGGGCTCTACGAGCAGTACTTC	CASSWLAGLYEQYF
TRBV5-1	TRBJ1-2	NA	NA	TGCGCCAGCAGCTTGGTTGTCAGCCGAGGGAACTATGGCTACACCTTC	CASSLVVSRGNYGYTF
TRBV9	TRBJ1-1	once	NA	TGTGCCAGCAGCGTAGAGCCTGTCCTTCGGGACACTGAAGCTTTCTTT	CASSVEPVLRDTEAFF
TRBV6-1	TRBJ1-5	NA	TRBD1	TGTGCCAGCAGTGATAGGGACAGGGATAGCAATCAGCCCCAGCATTTT	CASSDRDRDSNQPQHF
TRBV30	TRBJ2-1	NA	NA	TGTGCCTGGACCCTCCGAGGGGGGGCGAATGAGCAGTTCTTC	CAWTLRGGANEQFF
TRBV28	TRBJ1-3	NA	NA	TGTGCCAGCAGTTTAAGTTGGGGCAGCTCTGGAAACACCATATATTTT	CASSLSWGSSGNTIYF
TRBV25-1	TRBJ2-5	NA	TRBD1	TGTGCCAGCAGTAACCCGGGACAGGCACAAGAGACCCAGTACTTC	CASSNPGQAQETQYF
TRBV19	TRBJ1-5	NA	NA	TGTGCCAGTACTAATTCCGGGGGGGACCAGCCCCAGCATTTT	CASTNSGGDQPQHF
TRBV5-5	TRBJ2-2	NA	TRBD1	TGTGCCAGCAGCAGGTGGGACAGGGTAAATACCGGGGAGCTGTTTTTT	CASSRWDRVNTGELFF
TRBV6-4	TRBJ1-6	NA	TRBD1	TGTGCCAGCAGCTGGACAGGGGAGGTCTACTCACCCCTCCACTTT	CASSWTGEVYSPLHF
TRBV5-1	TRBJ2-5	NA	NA	TGCGCCAGCAGCTTCGCCGGGAGCCGTAGAGAGACCCAGTACTTC	CASSFAGSRRETQYF
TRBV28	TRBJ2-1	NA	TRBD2	TGTGCCAGCACCCCCCCCTCTAGCGGGAAGCAGTTCTTC	CASTPPSSGKQFF
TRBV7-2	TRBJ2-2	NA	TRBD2	TGTGCCAGCAGCTTACAAGCGGGAGTGGACACCGGGGAGCTGTTTTTT	CASSLQAGVDTGELFF
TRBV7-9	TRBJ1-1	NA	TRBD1	TGTGCCAGCAGCCAAATGACAGGGGCTGGGGGTGAAGCTTTCTTT	CASSQMTGAGGEAFF
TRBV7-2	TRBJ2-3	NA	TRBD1	TGTGCCAGCAGCTTGCAGGGACAGAGCACAGATACGCAGTATTTT	CASSLQGQSTDTQYF
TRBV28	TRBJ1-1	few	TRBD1	TGTGCCAGCAGTTTGAGGGGGCGCCTGAACACTGAAGCTTTCTTT	CASSLRGRLNTEAFF
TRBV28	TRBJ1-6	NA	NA	TGTGCCAGCAGTTACAATTACTATAATTCACCCCTCCACTTT	CASSYNYYNSPLHF
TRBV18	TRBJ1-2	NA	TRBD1	TGTGCCAGCTCACCAGGGACAGGGGCCAGATATGGCTACACCTTC	CASSPGTGARYGYTF
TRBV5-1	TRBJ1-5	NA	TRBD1	TGCGCCAGCCGACAGGGGGAGGATCAGCCCCAGCATTTT	CASRQGEDQPQHF
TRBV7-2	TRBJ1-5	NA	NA	TGTGCCAGCAGCTTCAGTCAAAGTCAGCAGCCCCAGCATTTT	CASSFSQSQQPQHF
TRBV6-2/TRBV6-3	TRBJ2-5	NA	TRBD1	TGTGCCAGCAGTTACCCAGACAGGGGGCAAGAGACCCAGTACTTC	CASSYPDRGQETQYF
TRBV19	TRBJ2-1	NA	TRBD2	TGTGCCAGTAGTATAAGACTAGCGGGAGGATTCAATGAGCAGTTCTTC	CASSIRLAGGFNEQFF
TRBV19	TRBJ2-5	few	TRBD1	TGTGCCAGTAGTATAGGAGACAGGGGGGCCCAGTACTTC	CASSIGDRGAQYF
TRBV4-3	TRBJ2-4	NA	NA	TGCGCCAGCAGCCAAGAACGGGTTGGTTCAAAAAACATTCAGTACTTC	CASSQERVGSKNIQYF
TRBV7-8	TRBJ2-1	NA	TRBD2	TGTGCCAGCAGCTTGGGACTAGCGGAGCAGTTCTTC	CASSLGLAEQFF
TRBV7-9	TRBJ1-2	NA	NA	TGTGCCAGCAGCTTAGCACGGAGCTATGGCTACACCTTC	CASSLARSYGYTF
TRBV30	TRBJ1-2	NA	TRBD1	TGTGCCTGGAGTCCGGACAGGGGGAACTATGGCTACACCTTC	CAWSPDRGNYGYTF
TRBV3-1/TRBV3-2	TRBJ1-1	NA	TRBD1	TGTGCCAGCAGCCGACAGTCCGGCAGGGGGCGAAGTCCCATGAACACTGAAGCTTTCTTT	CASSRQSGRGRSPMNTEAFF
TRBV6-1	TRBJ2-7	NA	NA	TGTGCCAGCAGTGAAGCTCAGGGTAACTCCTACGAGCAGTACTTC	CASSEAQGNSYEQYF
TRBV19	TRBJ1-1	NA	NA	TGTGCCAGTAGTCTCCCAGGGGCTGAAGCTTTCTTT	CASSLPGAEAFF
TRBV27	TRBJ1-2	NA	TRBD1	TGTGCCAGCAGTTTGGGGGGACAGGGTTACTATGGCTACACCTTC	CASSLGGQGYYGYTF
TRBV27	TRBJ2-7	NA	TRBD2	TGTGCCAGCAGTTCTAGGACTAGCGGGGGGTCAGTCTCCTACGAGCAGTACTTC	CASSSRTSGGSVSYEQYF
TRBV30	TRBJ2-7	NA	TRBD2	TGTGCCTGGAAACATGGGACTAGCGGCTACGAGCAGTACTTC	CAWKHGTSGYEQYF
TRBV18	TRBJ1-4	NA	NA	TGTGCCAGCTCACCAAGGGGTCCTTTTTCTAATGAAAAACTGTTTTTT	CASSPRGPFSNEKLFF
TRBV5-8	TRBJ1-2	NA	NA	TGTGCCAGCAGCGGTCACGAGTACTACACCTTC	CASSGHEYYTF
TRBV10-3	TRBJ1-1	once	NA	TGTGCCATCAGTGATCGAGGTGCGAACACTGAAGCTTTCTTT	CAISDRGANTEAFF
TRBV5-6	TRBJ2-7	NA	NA	TGTGCCAGCAGCCTGGGGGCCTCCTACGAGCAGTACTTC	CASSLGASYEQYF
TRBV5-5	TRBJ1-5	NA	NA	TGTGCCAGCAGCCTGGGCCCCGGAGGCGGTCAGCCCCAGCATTTT	CASSLGPGGGQPQHF
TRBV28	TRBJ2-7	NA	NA	TGTGCCAGCAGCTACTACTACGAGCAGTACTTC	CASSYYYEQYF
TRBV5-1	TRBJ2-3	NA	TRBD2	TGCGCCAGCAGCGCCCTAGCGGGGGGGCCAGATACGCAGTATTTT	CASSALAGGPDTQYF
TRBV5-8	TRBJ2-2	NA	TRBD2	TGTGCCAGCCGACTAGCGGGGAACACCGGGGAGCTGTTTTTT	CASRLAGNTGELFF
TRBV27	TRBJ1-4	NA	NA	TGTGCCAGCAGCTTAACGTGGGGAGGAGAAAAACTGTTTTTT	CASSLTWGGEKLFF
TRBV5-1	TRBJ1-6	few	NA	TGCGCCAGCAGCTCGGACAGTTCTTATAATTCACCCCTCCACTTT	CASSSDSSYNSPLHF
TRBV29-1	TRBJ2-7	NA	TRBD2	TGCAGCGTCCTCTTCACGGGGGGCTACGAGCAGTACTTC	CSVLFTGGYEQYF
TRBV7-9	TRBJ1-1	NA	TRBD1	TGTGCCAGCCTAAAACAGGGGCGGAATGAAGCTTTCTTT	CASLKQGRNEAFF
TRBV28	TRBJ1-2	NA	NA	TGTGCCAGCACCCCTTCTAGGGGGAGAGGCTACACCTTC	CASTPSRGRGYTF
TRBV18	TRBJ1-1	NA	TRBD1	TGTGCCAGCTCAAGGGACAGTGGGAACACTGAAGCTTTCTTT	CASSRDSGNTEAFF
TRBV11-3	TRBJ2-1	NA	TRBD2	TGTGCCAGCAGCTTAAAAGCGGGAACCTACAATGAGCAGTTCTTC	CASSLKAGTYNEQFF
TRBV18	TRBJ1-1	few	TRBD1	TGTGCCAGCTCAACTCGTGAGCAAGGGACAGGGGAAGGGGGGCAAAACACTGAAGCTTTCTTT	CASSTREQGTGEGGQNTEAFF
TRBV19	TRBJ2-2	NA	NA	TGTGCCAGTTCCCCCAAACCGGGGACTCCCCTGTTTTTT	CASSPKPGTPLFF
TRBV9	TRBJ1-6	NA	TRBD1	TGTGCCAGCACCGTCGGGAGGGGGCCAAATTCACCCCTCCACTTT	CASTVGRGPNSPLHF
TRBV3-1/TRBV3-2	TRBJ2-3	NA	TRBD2	TGTGCCAGCAGCCAGAGGGCCAGCTGGCTAGCGGGGCGGGATACGCAGTATTTT	CASSQRASWLAGRDTQYF
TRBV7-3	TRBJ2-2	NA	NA	TGTGCCAGCAGTCTTTCCTCTTCCGGGGAGCTGTTTTTT	CASSLSSSGELFF